This T cell receptor beta chain was found in a study of T cell responses to AZD1222 COVID-19 vaccine. Method: immunoSEQ multiplex PCR; TCRdb's copy keeps in-frame clones and lacks some. The table records roughly 100,000 clones, roughly 82% of them present only once. General observations from the study: Clonal diversity may have been underestimated, and the donors were mostly white British, with more females than males. Two doses of AZD1222 preceded a rise in Spike-specific TCR breadth and depth.

Germline assignment: CDR1 GTSNPN and CDR2 SVGIG (reference sequence). The CDR3 is made up of 14 amino acids. The trim removed 5 bases at V and 5 bases at J, leaving 7 bases unmatched. This clone was counted only a few times. Antigen: not known. The source material was peripheral blood, sampled on day 0 of AZD1222 vaccination. The TCR comes from an adult in good health. The chain joins TRBV30 to TRBJ1-5; 9 nucleotides line up with TRBD1. CDR3 nucleotides: TGTGCCTGGGCCTCGGGACAGGGATATCAGCCCCAGCATTTT. Amino acids: CAWASGQGYQPQHF. The complete variable domain, with remaining parts taken from reference TRBV30 and TRBJ1-5, reads SQTIHQWPATLVQPVGSPLSLECTVEGTSNPNLYWYRQAAGRGLQLLFYSVGIGQISSEVPQNLSASRPQDRQFILSSKKLLLSDSGFYLCAWASGQGYQPQHFGDGTRLSIL.